This T cell receptor (beta chain) was captured in a study of T cell responses to AZD1222 COVID-19 vaccine. Sequenced by immunoSEQ multiplex PCR; TCRdb stores in-frame clones only, minus some. Of some 60,000 clones in the sample, about 91% were seen once. On this clone itself: As yet, its antigen is unknown.

Germline V gene data show CDR1 as SGHAT and CDR2 as FQNNGV. Between the trimmed V and J ends, which lost 7 bases and 3 bases, there was a span of 18 bases. CDR3 length: 16 amino acids. Pooled together were second doses at about 4 or about 12 weeks. Broader study findings: Seropositive at baseline were only a handful of AZD1222 recipients.

The rearrangement joins TRBV11-2 to TRBJ2-2; the D gene is possibly TRBD2 (6 bases). This sample comprised peripheral blood, obtained 28 days after the second AZD1222 dose. This receptor was obtained from an adult who received the AZD1222 COVID-19 vaccine. CDR3 DNA sequence: TGTGCCAGCACCCACGGAGGGCCCAGAGACACCGGGGAGCTGTTTTTT. It codes for CASTHGGPRDTGELFF.